The clone carrying this T cell receptor (beta chain) has a handful of counts. What it recognizes is unknown. The CDR3 loop spans 15 amino acids. V lost 7 bases, J lost 0 bases, and 17 bases lay in between. CDR1 and CDR2 (germline): SGHNT, YYREEE (reference sequence). These data belong to a study of Graves' ophthalmopathy and Graves' hyperthyroidism. Findings and limits, study-wide: Forecasting of ophthalmopathy progression by the model achieved almost 71% sensitivity and more than 72% specificity.

CDR3 regions of TCR beta were amplified from RNA transcripts. HTBI-primed first-round RT-PCR preceded second-round multiplex PCR. TCRdb independently ran MiXCR on the multiplex PCR reads; one entry per CDR3 protein. The data hold 240,000 or so distinct CDR3 sequences, with less than 55% observed a single time. Moderate-to-severe activity, CAS ≥3, NOSPECS ≥4 and duration under 3 months were recorded for donors with ophthalmopathy. Researchers turned away patients with other autoimmune diseases, uncontrolled infections, pregnancy or lactation. Thyroid ultrasound, orbital computed tomography, TRAb, serum thyroxine and clinical symptoms formed the basis of diagnosis.

The sample comprised peripheral blood. This chain uses TRBV5-4 with TRBJ2-7; D is possibly TRBD1 or TRBD2 (6 bases each). The clonotype was recovered from an adult man with Graves' ophthalmopathy. CDR3 sequence reads: CASSKEGGGSYEQYF. The CDR3 DNA sequence: TGTGCCAGCTCGAAGGAAGGGGGAGGCTCCTACGAGCAGTACTTC.